These 9 T cell receptor beta chains share one sample of origin, sequenced in a study of response to subunit inactivated influenza vaccine. One entry per CDR3 protein, called by TCRdb with MiXCR from the RT-PCR reads. The sample consists of about half a million distinct CDR3 sequences, 9.5% to 12% of them appearing once. This specimen consisted of PBMCs from blood, obtained 40 to 50 days after vaccination. Source of these receptors: a man aged 50-59 years who received an inactivated influenza vaccine.

This clonotype was seen more than once but under ten times. The V and J genes are TRBV7-2 and TRBJ2-1; TRBD1 aligns across 10 bases. J was trimmed by 3 bases and V by 5 bases; bases with no gene match: 4. The CDR3 has 15 amino acids. From germline, CDR1 is SGHTA and CDR2 FQGNSA. CDR3 in DNA: TGTGCCAGCAGCGACAGGACAGGGGGCTACAATGAGCAGTTCTTC. Protein sequence: CASSDRTGGYNEQFF.

This chain uses TRBV5-1 with TRBJ2-7; D remains ambiguous. V shed 5 bases and J shed 5 bases, with 8 bases lying between them. Germline V gene lookup returns CDR1 SGHRS and CDR2 YFSETQ. This CDR3 is built from 11 residues. For the CDR3, the DNA is TGCGCCAGCAGGCGCCAGGACGAGCAGTACTTC. This translates into CASRRQDEQYF.

In this sample, this clonotype turned up a few times. J is TRBJ1-5 and V is TRBV20-1; 7 bases map to TRBD1. CDR1 DFQATT and CDR2 SNEGSKA come from the germline V gene (reference sequence). V trimming: 0 bases; J trimming: 1 base; junction bases outside the gene matches: 6. This CDR3 has 16 amino acids. The CDR3 spells CSAREYRGFSNQPQHF. The CDR3 nucleotides are TGCAGTGCTAGAGAGTACAGGGGCTTCAGCAATCAGCCCCAGCATTTT.

This clonotype was counted many times. The rearrangement uses TRBV5-1 and TRBJ2-7; D is ambiguous. The CDR3 spans 16 residues. Germline lookup yields CDR1 SGHRS and CDR2 YFSETQ. The V and J ends lost 0 bases and 4 bases respectively, with 17 bases between them. CDR3 in amino acids: CASSLAAPILGYEQYF. Written as DNA, the CDR3 is TGCGCCAGCAGCTTGGCTGCGCCCATCCTCGGGTACGAGCAGTACTTC.

This clonotype was detected many times. The chain couples TRBV2 to TRBJ2-7; 8 positions agree with TRBD1. V shed 3 bases and J 0 bases; nucleotides not matched to a gene: 7. This CDR3 has 16 residues. CDR1 and CDR2 (germline): SNHLY, FYNNEI. For the CDR3, the DNA is TGTGCCAGCAGTGACCCGGGACAGGTGCACTCCTACGAGCAGTACTTC. Translation gives CASSDPGQVHSYEQYF. The full variable domain, with the rest looked up from reference TRBV2 and TRBJ2-7, is EPEVTQTPSHQVTQMGQEVILRCVPISNHLYFYWYRQILGQKVEFLVSFYNNEISEKSEIFDDQFSVERPDGSNFTLKIRSTKLEDSAMYFCASSDPGQVHSYEQYFGPGTRLTVT.

This clonotype occurred a few times. The rearrangement links TRBV7-2 to TRBJ2-7; TRBD1 matches at 11 bases. The CDR3 runs to 15 residues. CDR1 is SGHTA, CDR2 FQGNSA, per germline. V was clipped by 5 bases and J by 4 bases; unmatched bases: 7. In DNA, the CDR3 is TGTGCCAGCAGCAGATGGACAGGGGGCGGATACGAGCAGTACTTC. Protein product: CASSRWTGGGYEQYF.

In its sample, this clonotype was seen a few times. At one of its ends the junction is not consistent with the germline gene, which may arise from a read error. The V call is TRBV5-5, the J call TRBJ2-5; TRBD1 or TRBD2 may be the D gene (6 bases each). Germline V CDR1 and CDR2: SGHKS, YYEKEE (reference sequence). The CDR3 has 14 residues. CDR3 sequence (DNA): TGTGCCAGCAGCACGGGACGGGGGCAAGAGGCCCAGTACTTC. It codes for CASSTGRGQEAQYF. Variable domain in full (rest from reference TRBV5-5 and TRBJ2-5): DAGVTQSPTHLIKTRGQQVTLRCSPISGHKSVSWYQQVLGQGPQFIFQYYEKEERGRGNFPDRFSARQFPNYSSELNVNALLLGDSALYLCASSTGRGQEAQYFGPGTRLLVL.

This clonotype was observed a handful of times. The chain employs TRBV12-3 or TRBV12-4 and TRBJ2-1; 12 nucleotides align to TRBD2. This CDR3 comprises 16 residues. V trimming: 6 bases; J trimming: 8 bases; junction bases outside the gene matches: 11. The CDR3 nucleotides are TGTGCCAGCAGGCCCGGGACTAGCGGGTTCGGCGATGAGCAGTTCTTC. The encoded protein is CASRPGTSGFGDEQFF.

This clonotype was recorded many times. The chain recombines TRBV20-1 with TRBJ2-1, with 11 bases lining up with TRBD2. The V and J ends lost 6 bases and 4 bases, in that order; junction bases with no gene match: 8. Looked up from germline, CDR1 is DFQATT and CDR2 is SNEGSKA (reference sequence). The CDR3 length is 15 residues. CDR3 region: CSAKAGLADYNEQFF. DNA for the CDR3: TGCAGTGCCAAAGCGGGACTAGCGGATTACAATGAGCAGTTCTTC.